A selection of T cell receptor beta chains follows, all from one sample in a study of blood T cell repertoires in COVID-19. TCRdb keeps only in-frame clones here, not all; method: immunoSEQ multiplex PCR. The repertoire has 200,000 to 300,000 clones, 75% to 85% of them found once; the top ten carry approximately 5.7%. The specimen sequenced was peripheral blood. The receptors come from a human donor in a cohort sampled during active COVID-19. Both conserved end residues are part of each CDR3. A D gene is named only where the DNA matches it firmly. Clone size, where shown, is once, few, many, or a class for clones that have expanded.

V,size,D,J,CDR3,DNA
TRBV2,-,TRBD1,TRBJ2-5,CASNLDRGLSETQYF,TGTGCCAGCAACCTCGACAGGGGGCTCTCAGAGACCCAGTACTTC
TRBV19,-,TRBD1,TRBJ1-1,CASSTDRGRYTEAFF,TGTGCCAGTAGTACGGACAGGGGGAGATACACTGAAGCTTTCTTT
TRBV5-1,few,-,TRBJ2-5,CASSTGEAETQYF,TGCGCCAGCAGCACCGGGGAGGCGGAGACCCAGTACTTC
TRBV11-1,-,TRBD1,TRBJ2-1,CASSPDAQGAGNEQFF,TGTGCCAGCAGCCCCGACGCACAGGGGGCCGGGAATGAGCAGTTCTTC
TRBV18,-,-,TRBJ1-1,CASSPLGGNTEAFF,TGTGCCAGCTCACCTCTTGGAGGGAACACTGAAGCTTTCTTT
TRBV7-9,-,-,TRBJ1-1,CASSLEGRSSGAFF,TGTGCCAGCAGCTTAGAGGGGAGGTCTTCGGGAGCTTTCTTT
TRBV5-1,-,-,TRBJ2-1,CASSHARVYNEQFF,TGCGCCAGCAGCCACGCCAGGGTCTACAATGAGCAGTTCTTC
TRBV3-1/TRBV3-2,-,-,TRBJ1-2,CASSQDRGGRPNYGYTF,TGTGCCAGCAGCCAAGATAGGGGGGGGAGGCCTAACTATGGCTACACCTTC
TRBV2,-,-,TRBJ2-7,CASRQTGSGRYEQYF,TGTGCCAGCAGACAGACAGGGAGCGGGCGCTACGAGCAGTACTTC
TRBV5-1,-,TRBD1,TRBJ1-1,CASSRDRGGTEAFF,TGCGCCAGCAGCAGAGACAGGGGTGGGACTGAAGCTTTCTTT
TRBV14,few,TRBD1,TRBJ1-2,CASSQQTGTEYGYTF,TGTGCCAGCAGCCAACAGACCGGGACAGAGTATGGCTACACCTTC
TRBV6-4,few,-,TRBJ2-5,CASNPRGRQETQYF,TGTGCCAGCAACCCCAGGGGCCGCCAAGAGACCCAGTACTTC
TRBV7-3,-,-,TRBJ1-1,CASKGQLNTEAFF,TGTGCCAGCAAAGGACAGTTGAACACTGAAGCTTTCTTT
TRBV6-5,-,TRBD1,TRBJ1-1,CATLPGQGVAFF,TGTGCCACCCTTCCGGGACAGGGGGTAGCTTTCTTT
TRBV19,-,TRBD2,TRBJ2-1,CASSILTSGEQFF,TGTGCCAGTAGTATTCTGACTAGCGGTGAGCAGTTCTTC
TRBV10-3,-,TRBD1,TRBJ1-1,CAIRGDRDTEAFF,TGTGCCATCAGGGGGGACAGGGACACTGAAGCTTTCTTT